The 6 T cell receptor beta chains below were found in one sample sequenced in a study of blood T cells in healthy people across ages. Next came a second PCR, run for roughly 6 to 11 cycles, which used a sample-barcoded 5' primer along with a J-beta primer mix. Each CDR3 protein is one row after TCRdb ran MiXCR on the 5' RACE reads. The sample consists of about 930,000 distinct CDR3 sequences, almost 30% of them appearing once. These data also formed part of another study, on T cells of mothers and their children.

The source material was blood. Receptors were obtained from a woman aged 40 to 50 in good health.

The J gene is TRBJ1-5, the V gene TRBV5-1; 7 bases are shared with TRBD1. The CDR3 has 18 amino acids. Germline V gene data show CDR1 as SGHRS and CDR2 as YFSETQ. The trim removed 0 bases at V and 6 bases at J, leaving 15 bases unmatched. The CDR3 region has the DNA TGCGCCAGCAGCTTGGATGAGGGGGCAACGTCGTCGGTTCAGCCCCAGCATTTT. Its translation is CASSLDEGATSSVQPQHF.

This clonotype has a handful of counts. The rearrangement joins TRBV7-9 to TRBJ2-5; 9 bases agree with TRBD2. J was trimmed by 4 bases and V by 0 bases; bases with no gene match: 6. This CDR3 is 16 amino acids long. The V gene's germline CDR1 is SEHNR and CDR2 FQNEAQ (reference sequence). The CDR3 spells CASSLAGGGASETQYF. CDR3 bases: TGTGCCAGCAGCTTAGCTGGCGGGGGGGCGTCAGAGACCCAGTACTTC.

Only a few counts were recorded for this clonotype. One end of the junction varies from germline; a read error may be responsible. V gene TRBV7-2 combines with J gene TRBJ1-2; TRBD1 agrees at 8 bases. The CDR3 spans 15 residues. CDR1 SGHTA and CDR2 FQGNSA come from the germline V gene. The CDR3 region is CASSTYGQGSYDYTF. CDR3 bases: TGTGCCAGCAGCACCTATGGACAGGGCTCCTATGACTACACCTTC.

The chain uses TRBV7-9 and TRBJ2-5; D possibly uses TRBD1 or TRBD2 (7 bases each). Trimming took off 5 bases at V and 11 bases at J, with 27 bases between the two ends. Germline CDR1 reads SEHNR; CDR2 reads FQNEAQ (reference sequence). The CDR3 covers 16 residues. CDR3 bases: TGTGCCAGCAGCGACCTCAACACAGGGGAGGGCAATGAGCAGTACTTC. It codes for CASSDLNTGEGNEQYF.

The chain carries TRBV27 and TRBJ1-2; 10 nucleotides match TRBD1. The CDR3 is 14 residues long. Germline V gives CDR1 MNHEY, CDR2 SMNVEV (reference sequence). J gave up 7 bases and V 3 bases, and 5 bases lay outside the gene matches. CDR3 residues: CASSFRDRGFGYTF. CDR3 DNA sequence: TGTGCCAGCAGTTTCCGGGACAGGGGTTTTGGCTACACCTTC.

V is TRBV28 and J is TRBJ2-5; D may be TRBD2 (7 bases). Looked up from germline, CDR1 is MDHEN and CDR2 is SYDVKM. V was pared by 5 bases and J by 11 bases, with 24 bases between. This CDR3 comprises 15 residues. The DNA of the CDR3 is TGTGCCAGCAGTGGCGGGGGCCCAACCTACAATGAGCAGTACTTC. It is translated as CASSGGGPTYNEQYF.